One sample yielded the 30 T cell receptor beta chains listed below, sequenced in a study of spatial heterogeneity in lung cancer. Study-level points and caveats: It was found that expanded intratumoral alpha and beta TCR counts tracked tumor mutation counts.

TCRdb analysed the 5' RACE reads with MiXCR anew, one entry per CDR3 protein. The sample comprises over 15,000 distinct CDR3 sequences, less than 7.5% of which are singletons, and around 7% rests with the top ten. No antigen has been identified for these receptors. Time point defined: sample taken at primary tumor resection. The specimen was lung tumor tissue, collected at surgery. The receptor set was obtained from a male donor with early-stage non-small cell lung cancer.

This clonotype was counted at least ten times. The CDR3: CASSEGRGQPQHF. DNA of the CDR3: TGCGCCAGCAGTGAGGGACGGGGCCAGCCCCAGCATTTT. The chain combines TRBV10-1 with TRBJ1-5; a possible D gene is TRBD1 (5 bases). Per the germline V gene, CDR1 is WNHNN and CDR2 is SYGVQD (reference sequence). V dropped 2 bases and J dropped 7 bases, with 9 bases sitting between them. The CDR3 extends over 13 amino acids.

Only a few counts were recorded for this clonotype. The V and J genes are TRBV4-1 and TRBJ2-7; the match to TRBD2 covers 10 bases. The germline V gene has CDR1 MGHRA and CDR2 YSYEKL. The trim removed 3 bases at V and 7 bases at J, leaving 9 bases unmatched. This CDR3 comprises 15 residues. CDR3 region: CASSHPAGGPGEQYF. CDR3 coding DNA: TGCGCCAGCAGCCACCCAGCGGGAGGGCCGGGGGAGCAGTACTTC.

This clonotype was counted ten times or more. The V and J genes are TRBV6-1 and TRBJ2-5, with a weak D call TRBD1 (7 bases). This CDR3 contains 13 residues. Germline CDR1 reads MNHNS; CDR2 reads SASEGT. The V gene lost 6 bases and the J gene lost 5 bases, with 13 bases spanning the gap. Here the CDR3 reads CASSRGAQETQYF. The CDR3 bases are TGTGCCAGCAGCAGGGGGGCGCAGGAGACCCAGTACTTC.

This clonotype was found many times. V usage is TRBV20-1 and J usage is TRBJ2-4; the D is unclear. The CDR3 consists of 15 residues. V was cut by 0 bases and J by 2 bases, with 11 bases left in between. The germline V gene has CDR1 DFQATT and CDR2 SNEGSKA (reference sequence). As DNA, the CDR3 is TGCAGTGCTAGAGATGCAGGCTCGACCAAAAACATTCAGTACTTC. Protein sequence: CSARDAGSTKNIQYF.

The table lists this clonotype with many counts. V gene TRBV18 combines with J gene TRBJ2-5; D call uncertain. The germline gives CDR1 KGHSH, CDR2 LQKENI. This CDR3 region has 12 residues. The V end lost 3 bases, the J end lost 3 bases, and 5 bases lay between the germline ends. CDR3 sequence: CASSPLEETQYF. The CDR3 DNA sequence: TGTGCCAGCTCACCCTTAGAAGAGACCCAGTACTTC. The whole variable domain, remainder taken from reference TRBV18 and TRBJ2-5, is NAGVMQNPRHLVRRRGQEARLRCSPMKGHSHVYWYRQLPEEGLKFMVYLQKENIIDESGMPKERFSAEFPKEGPSILRIQQVVRGDSAAYFCASSPLEETQYFGPGTRLLVL.

This clonotype was recorded many times. The chain uses TRBV5-1 and TRBJ1-2, with 7 positions matching TRBD1. After removal of 2 bases from V and 1 base from J, the junction contained 2 bases not matched to a gene. The CDR3 spans 14 residues. Germline V CDR1 and CDR2: SGHRS, YFSETQ. The CDR3 spells CASSFDRVNYGYTF. DNA of the CDR3: TGCGCCAGCAGCTTTGACAGGGTTAACTATGGCTACACCTTC.

This clonotype was detected ten times or more. The chain joins TRBV7-9 to TRBJ2-3, with D perhaps assigned TRBD1 or TRBD2 (5 bases each). V was shortened by 5 bases and J by 3 bases, with 12 bases between the two germline ends. The CDR3 is made up of 14 amino acids. The germline gives CDR1 SEHNR, CDR2 FQNEAQ (reference sequence). CDR3 loop: CASSRPGSTDTQYF. For the CDR3, the DNA is TGTGCCAGCAGCCGCCCAGGGAGTACAGATACGCAGTATTTT.

This clonotype was recorded at least ten times. The chain joins TRBV5-6 to TRBJ2-5; D is uncertain. The CDR3 extends over 16 amino acids. Germline CDR1 is SGHDT and CDR2 is YYEEEE. V was clipped by 4 bases and J by 5 bases, with 21 bases between them. The CDR3 DNA sequence: TGTGCCAGCAGCCCTCGCTTTACGGGCGTCGTTGAGACCCAGTACTTC. It specifies CASSPRFTGVVETQYF.

The rearrangement joins TRBV30 to TRBJ1-6; 7 positions agree with TRBD1. The CDR3 sequence is 16 residues long. Germline loops: CDR1 GTSNPN, CDR2 SVGIG (reference sequence). Trimming took 1 base from V and 8 from J; bases not matched to a gene: 11. The CDR3 DNA reads TGTGCCTGGAGTGAATTCCGACAGGGAATCTATTCACCCCTCCACTTT. Protein product: CAWSEFRQGIYSPLHF.

The chain joins TRBV7-9 to TRBJ2-1, with a weak D call TRBD2 (5 bases). CDR3 length equals 17 residues. Germline V gene sequence: CDR1 SEHNR, CDR2 FQNEAQ (reference sequence). V dropped 5 bases and J dropped 0 bases, with 17 bases sitting between them. DNA for the CDR3: TGTGCCAGCAGCCCTCCCTTCCGGGCGGGCTCCTACAATGAGCAGTTCTTC. Amino acids: CASSPPFRAGSYNEQFF.

This clonotype was detected a few times. J is TRBJ1-5 and V is TRBV6-5, with TRBD1 as a possible D gene (5 bases). The V end was cut by 6 bases, the J end by 1 base, with 7 bases between. Germline lookup yields CDR1 MNHEY and CDR2 SVGAGI. This CDR3 is 13 amino acids long. The CDR3 reads CASRGVSNQPQHF. In DNA form, the CDR3 reads TGTGCCAGCAGAGGGGTAAGCAATCAGCCCCAGCATTTT.

Points on this clonotype: Lacking the conserved final phenylalanine or tryptophan, this CDR3 likely reflects a read error. Because the CDR3's place on the DNA is in doubt, the DNA is left out and the CDR3 is given as listed by TCRdb. The chain couples TRBV7-7 to TRBJ2-7; the table assigns TRBD2, which was not confirmed against the DNA. The CDR3 has 8 amino acids, counting both end residues. Germline V CDR1 and CDR2: SSHAT, FNYEAQ (reference sequence). The CDR3 loop reads CASSPLAG.

By proportion, this clonotype is medium-sized. This chain connects TRBV12-3 or TRBV12-4 to TRBJ1-4, with TRBD1 as a possible D gene (6 bases). Between the trimmed V and J ends, which lost 5 bases and 4 bases, there was a span of 11 bases. The CDR3 is 14 amino acids. The CDR3 here is CASSPGTLNEKLFF. The CDR3 bases are TGTGCCAGCAGTCCCGGGACACTTAATGAAAAACTGTTTTTT.

Sample share makes this clonotype medium-sized. The chain carries TRBV5-4 and TRBJ2-5; a weak D match, TRBD2 (5 bases). Germline CDR1 SGHNT, CDR2 YYREEE (reference sequence). The CDR3 runs 14 residues. Between the trimmed V and J ends, which lost 2 bases and 4 bases, there was a span of 12 bases. The CDR3 sequence: CASSLGLAGETQYF. CDR3 nucleotides: TGTGCCAGCAGCTTAGGGCTAGCAGGAGAGACCCAGTACTTC. The variable domain in full, with the rest retrieved from reference TRBV5-4 and TRBJ2-5, is ETGVTQSPTHLIKTRGQQVTLRCSSQSGHNTVSWYQQALGQGPQFIFQYYREEENGRGNFPPRFSGLQFPNYSSELNVNALELDDSALYLCASSLGLAGETQYFGPGTRLLVL.

In this sample, this clonotype turned up many times. This chain uses TRBV4-3 with TRBJ2-3; D perhaps matches TRBD2 (5 bases). The CDR3 is 15 residues long. The germline V gene has CDR1 LGHNA and CDR2 YSLEER. Trimming took 5 bases from V and 1 from J, leaving 13 bases between them. CDR3 sequence (DNA): TGCGCCAGCAGCAAAGTGTCCGGGGGCACAGATACGCAGTATTTT. This sequence encodes CASSKVSGGTDTQYF.

This clonotype has at least ten counts. The chain recombines TRBV7-3 with TRBJ1-6, with D unclear. This CDR3 is built from 14 residues. Germline V gene data show CDR1 as SGHTA and CDR2 as FQGTGA. The V and J ends lost 2 bases and 9 bases respectively, with 11 bases between them. CDR3 DNA sequence: TGTGCCAGCAGCTTAGGTCAAGAACTTTCACCCCTCCACTTT. Amino acid sequence: CASSLGQELSPLHF.

This clonotype was found a few times. The V gene is TRBV7-2, the J gene TRBJ2-7; 7 nucleotides agree with TRBD2. CDR1 SGHTA and CDR2 FQGNSA come from the germline V gene. The V gene end was trimmed by 5 bases and the J gene end by 0 bases; junction bases not matched to a gene: 4. This CDR3 region has 14 residues. This chain's CDR3 is CASSPVAGSYEQYF. The DNA of the CDR3 is TGTGCCAGCAGCCCCGTAGCGGGCTCCTACGAGCAGTACTTC. The entire variable domain, with the rest obtained from reference TRBV7-2 and TRBJ2-7, is as follows: GAGVSQSPSNKVTEKGKDVELRCDPISGHTALYWYRQSLGQGLEFLIYFQGNSAPDKSGLPSDRFSAERTGGSVSTLTIQRTQQEDSAVYLCASSPVAGSYEQYFGPGTRLTVT.

There are many counts of this clonotype. The J gene is TRBJ2-7, the V gene TRBV12-3 or TRBV12-4; possibly TRBD1 for D (5 bases). This CDR3 is built from 12 residues. V was trimmed by 3 bases and J by 4 bases, leaving 7 bases between them. Here the CDR3 reads CASSFRGYEQYF. Here the CDR3 DNA reads TGTGCCAGCAGTTTTAGGGGATACGAGCAGTACTTC.

Concerning this clonotype itself: This may come from a read error, since a much larger clone is one base off. The conserved closing phenylalanine or tryptophan is absent in this CDR3, likely reflecting a read error. V gene TRBV20-1 combines with J gene TRBJ1-2; possible D gene TRBD1, 6 bases. Trimming left V 4 bases short and J 6 bases short, with 18 bases between. Germline CDR1 reads DFQATT; CDR2 reads SNEGSKA (reference sequence). The CDR3 length is 14 residues. The CDR3 region is CSAKTTGFSHGYTI. CDR3 nucleotides: TGCAGTGCTAAAACTACAGGGTTTTCACATGGCTACACCATC.

This clonotype appeared many times. This chain connects TRBV5-1 to TRBJ2-3; D remains ambiguous. Trimming cost V 0 bases and J 10 bases, with 9 bases left between them. CDR1 and CDR2 from the germline V gene are SGHRS and YFSETQ. The CDR3 sequence is 12 residues long. In DNA form, the CDR3 reads TGCGCCAGCAGCTTGGGGAGCACATCGCAGTATTTT. Translation gives CASSLGSTSQYF.

This clonotype has a count of ten or more. The CDR3 here is CASSQGTRGDTQYF. The CDR3, as DNA: TGTGCCAGCAGTCAGGGGACTAGGGGAGATACGCAGTATTTT. This chain connects TRBV6-2 or TRBV6-3 to TRBJ2-3, with 8 bases fitting TRBD2. This CDR3 is built from 14 residues. The germline CDR1 and CDR2 sequences are MNHEY and SVGEGT. J gave up 5 bases and V 5 bases, and 6 bases lay outside the gene matches.

This clonotype has at least ten counts. The chain uses TRBV3-1 and TRBJ2-1, with 12 bases that match TRBD2. The germline V gene has CDR1 LGHDT and CDR2 YNNKEL (reference sequence). V dropped 4 bases and J dropped 7; count of bases not matched to a gene: 5. The CDR3 is made up of 15 amino acids. CDR3 sequence: CASSPETSGSNEQFF. The CDR3 DNA sequence: TGTGCCAGCAGCCCCGAGACTAGCGGGAGTAATGAGCAGTTCTTC.

This clonotype was observed many times. The chain recombines TRBV5-6 with TRBJ2-7; a weak D match, TRBD1 (6 bases). This CDR3 comprises 14 residues. Germline V gives CDR1 SGHDT, CDR2 YYEEEE. Between the trimmed V and J ends, which lost 1 base and 3 bases, there was a span of 11 bases. CDR3 residues: CASSLLGHNYEQYF. The CDR3 nucleotides are TGTGCCAGCAGCTTGTTGGGACACAACTACGAGCAGTACTTC.

This clonotype was seen many times. V is TRBV5-1 and J is TRBJ2-5, with no clear D. Germline V gene data show CDR1 as SGHRS and CDR2 as YFSETQ. Trimming pared 1 base from V and 3 bases from J, leaving 10 bases between. This CDR3 is built from 14 residues. The CDR3 protein is CASSLSVSEETQYF. CDR3 DNA sequence: TGCGCCAGCAGCTTGTCTGTTTCGGAAGAGACCCAGTACTTC. The full variable domain, with the rest looked up from reference TRBV5-1 and TRBJ2-5, is KAGVTQTPRYLIKTRGQQVTLSCSPISGHRSVSWYQQTPGQGLQFLFEYFSETQRNKGNFPGRFSGRQFSNSRSEMNVSTLELGDSALYLCASSLSVSEETQYFGPGTRLLVL.

Sample share makes this clonotype medium-sized (0.01 to 0.1%). The V gene is TRBV9, the J gene TRBJ2-3, with no clear D. Trimming pared 0 bases from V and 2 bases from J, leaving 4 bases between. This CDR3 contains 13 residues. CDR1 is SGDLS, CDR2 YYNGEE, per germline. CDR3 nucleotide sequence: TGTGCCAGCAGCGTAGGGATCACAGATACGCAGTATTTT. It is translated as CASSVGITDTQYF. The entire variable domain, with the rest obtained from reference TRBV9 and TRBJ2-3, is as follows: DSGVTQTPKHLITATGQRVTLRCSPRSGDLSVYWYQQSLDQGLQFLIQYYNGEERAKGNILERFSAQQFPDLHSELNLSSLELGDSALYFCASSVGITDTQYFGPGTRLTVL.

Many counts were recorded for this clonotype. The chain uses TRBV4-2 and TRBJ2-2; possible D gene TRBD2, 5 bases. Trimming pared 4 bases from V and 4 bases from J, leaving 10 bases between. The CDR3 length is 14 residues. CDR1 is LGHNA and CDR2 is YNFKEQ in the germline V gene. The CDR3 here is CASSLETTTGELFF. For the CDR3, the DNA is TGTGCCAGCAGCCTAGAGACTACCACCGGGGAGCTGTTTTTT.

CDR3 protein: CASSQDGGTKQYF. CDR3 DNA sequence: TGTGCCAGCAGCCAAGATGGAGGGACAAAGCAGTATTTT. The J gene is TRBJ2-3, the V gene TRBV3-1; D may be TRBD1 or TRBD2 (6 bases each). Germline CDR1 reads LGHDT; CDR2 reads YNNKEL (reference sequence). This CDR3 region has 13 residues. V lost 0 bases, J lost 11 bases, and 12 bases lay in between.

This clonotype was detected ten times or more. The V and J genes are TRBV28 and TRBJ1-5; 10 nucleotides align to TRBD1. CDR3 length: 14 residues. Germline CDR1 MDHEN, CDR2 SYDVKM. J lost 7 bases, V lost 3 bases, and 3 bases had no gene match. The DNA for the CDR3 is TGTGCCAGCAGTTTGACAGGGGGCAGACAGCCCCAGCATTTT. Encoded protein: CASSLTGGRQPQHF.

This clonotype occurred many times. The gene calls are TRBV13 and TRBJ1-1; tentatively, D is TRBD1 (6 bases). The CDR3 loop spans 15 amino acids. Trimming took off 3 bases at V and 1 base at J, with 12 bases between the two ends. Germline V gene sequence: CDR1 PRHDT, CDR2 FYEKMQ (reference sequence). The CDR3 region has the DNA TGTGCCAGCAGCTTGAGGGGGGCTTCGAACACTGAAGCTTTCTTT. Its protein product is CASSLRGASNTEAFF.

This clonotype has a count of ten or more. The genes are TRBV12-3 or TRBV12-4 and TRBJ2-7; possible D gene TRBD2, 5 bases. The CDR3 spans 15 residues. V was shortened by 0 bases and J by 6 bases, with 15 bases between the two germline ends. The CDR3, as DNA: TGTGCCAGCAGTTTAGCCTCCGCGGAGGTAGGCGAGCAGTACTTC. Protein: CASSLASAEVGEQYF.